This TCR beta chain was captured in a study of breast tumors, draining lymph nodes, adjacent tissues. This CDR3 is 17 amino acids long. V was pared by 4 bases and J by 6 bases, with 23 bases between. The germline CDR1 and CDR2 sequences are SGHKS and YYEKEE (reference sequence). MiXCR was run by TCRdb on the multiplex PCR reads, yielding one entry per CDR3 protein. The profile shows about 230,000 distinct CDR3 sequences, roughly 32% of them singletons. The study's findings and limits: Findings are consistent with lymph node origin and intratumoral expansion of most tumor T cells. That most tumor T cells come from lymph nodes remained unproven. Tumors had less TCR diversity than lymph nodes, more than nontumor tissue. Tumor and nontumor repertoires were significantly more similar in luminal-like than in basal-like breast cancer.

With regard to this clonotype: As yet, its antigen is unknown.

Breast cancer patients provided tissue from their axillary draining lymph nodes. The chain links TRBV5-5 to TRBJ2-1, with D perhaps matching TRBD2 (7 bases). Sequencing used axillary lymph node tissue. This TCR was sampled from a female donor with breast cancer. Some clones in this sample may be carry-over from other donors' samples. CDR3 DNA sequence: TGTGCCAGCAGCCAAGAAGGAGGGCAGGGGACTATCAATGAGCAGTTCTTC. Its protein is CASSQEGGQGTINEQFF.